The source of this T cell receptor beta chain is a study of T cells in localized non-small cell lung cancer. This table comes from immunoSEQ multiplex PCR, and its TCRdb copy is limited to in-frame clones, with some not included. The sample holds 58,000 or so clones, 75% to 90% seen once. The CDR3 is 14 amino acids. CDR1 is PRHDT and CDR2 is FYEKMQ in the germline V gene (reference sequence). V was shortened by 5 bases and J by 4 bases, with 14 bases between the two germline ends. The source was peripheral blood, collected before any cancer treatment. The receptor was derived from a woman aged 40 to 75 with stage I lung adenocarcinoma. The rearrangement uses TRBV13 and TRBJ1-2; D call uncertain. The CDR3 loop is CASSRSDGVYGYTF. Here the CDR3 DNA reads TGTGCCAGCAGCCGGTCTGACGGAGTCTATGGCTACACCTTC.